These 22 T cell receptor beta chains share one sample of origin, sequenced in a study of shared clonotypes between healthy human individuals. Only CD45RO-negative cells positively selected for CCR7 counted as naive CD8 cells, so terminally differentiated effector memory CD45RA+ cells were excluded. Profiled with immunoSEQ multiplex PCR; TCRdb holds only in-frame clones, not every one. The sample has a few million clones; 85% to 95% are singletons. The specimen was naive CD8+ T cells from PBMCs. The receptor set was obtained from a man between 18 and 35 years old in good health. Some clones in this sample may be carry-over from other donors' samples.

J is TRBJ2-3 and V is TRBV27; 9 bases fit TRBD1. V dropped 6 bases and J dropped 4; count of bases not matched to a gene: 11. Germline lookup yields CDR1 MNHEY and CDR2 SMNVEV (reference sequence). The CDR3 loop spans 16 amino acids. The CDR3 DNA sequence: TGTGCCAGCAGGAGAATACCGGGACAGGGTTCAGATACGCAGTATTTT. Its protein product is CASRRIPGQGSDTQYF.

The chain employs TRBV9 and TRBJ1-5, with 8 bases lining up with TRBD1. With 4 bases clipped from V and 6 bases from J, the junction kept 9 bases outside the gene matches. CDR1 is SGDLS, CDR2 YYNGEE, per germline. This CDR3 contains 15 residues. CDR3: CASSTRTGPCQPQHF. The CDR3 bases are TGTGCCAGCAGCACCCGGACAGGGCCTTGTCAGCCCCAGCATTTT.

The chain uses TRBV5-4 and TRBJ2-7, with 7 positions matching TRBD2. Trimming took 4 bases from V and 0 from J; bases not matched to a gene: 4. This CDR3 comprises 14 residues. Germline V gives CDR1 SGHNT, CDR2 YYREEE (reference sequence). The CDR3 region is CASSPRTSSYEQYF. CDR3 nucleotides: TGTGCCAGCAGCCCCCGGACTAGCTCCTACGAGCAGTACTTC.

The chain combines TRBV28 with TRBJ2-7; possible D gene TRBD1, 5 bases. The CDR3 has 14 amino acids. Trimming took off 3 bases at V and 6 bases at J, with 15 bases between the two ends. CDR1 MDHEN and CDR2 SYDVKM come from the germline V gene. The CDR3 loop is CASSFSGPPTEQYF. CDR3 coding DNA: TGTGCCAGCAGTTTCTCAGGGCCTCCTACCGAGCAGTACTTC.

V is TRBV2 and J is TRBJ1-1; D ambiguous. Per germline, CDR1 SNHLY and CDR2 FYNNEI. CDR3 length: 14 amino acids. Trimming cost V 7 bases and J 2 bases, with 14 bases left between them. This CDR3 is CASTLLAGNTEAFF. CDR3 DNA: TGTGCCAGCACTCTCTTGGCGGGAAACACTGAAGCTTTCTTT.

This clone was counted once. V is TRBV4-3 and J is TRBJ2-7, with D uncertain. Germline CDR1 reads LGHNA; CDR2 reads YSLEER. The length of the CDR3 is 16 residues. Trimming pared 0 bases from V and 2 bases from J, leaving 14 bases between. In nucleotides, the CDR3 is TGCGCCAGCAGCCAAGATGGGCGGAGCGCGGCCTACGAGCAGTACTTC. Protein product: CASSQDGRSAAYEQYF.

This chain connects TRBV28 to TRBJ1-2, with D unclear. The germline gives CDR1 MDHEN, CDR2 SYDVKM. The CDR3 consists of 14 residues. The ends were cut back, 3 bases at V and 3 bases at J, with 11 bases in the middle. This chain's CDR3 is CASSFREAYYGYTF. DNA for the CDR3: TGTGCCAGCAGTTTTCGGGAGGCCTACTATGGCTACACCTTC.

The CDR3 loop reads CASTPGTEFREQYF. The CDR3 bases are TGTGCCAGCACCCCCGGGACAGAATTTAGAGAGCAGTACTTC. The rearrangement uses TRBV6-5 and TRBJ2-7; 7 nucleotides line up with TRBD1. Looked up from germline, CDR1 is MNHEY and CDR2 is SVGAGI. This CDR3 spans 14 amino acids. V trimming: 7 bases; J trimming: 7 bases; junction bases outside the gene matches: 13.

The CDR3 here is CASSLVTGAGGYTF. The CDR3 nucleotides read TGTGCCAGTAGTCTGGTGACAGGGGCCGGCGGCTACACCTTC. The rearrangement links TRBV19 to TRBJ1-2, with TRBD1 matching 8 bases. After removal of 5 bases from V and 8 bases from J, the junction contained 10 bases not matched to a gene. Germline CDR1 and CDR2: LNHDA and SQIVND (reference sequence). The CDR3 totals 14 residues.

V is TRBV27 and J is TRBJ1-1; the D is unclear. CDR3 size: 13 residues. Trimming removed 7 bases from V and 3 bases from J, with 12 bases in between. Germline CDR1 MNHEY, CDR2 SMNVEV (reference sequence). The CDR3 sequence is CASKVGLHTEAFF. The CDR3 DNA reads TGTGCCAGCAAGGTTGGACTTCACACTGAAGCTTTCTTT.

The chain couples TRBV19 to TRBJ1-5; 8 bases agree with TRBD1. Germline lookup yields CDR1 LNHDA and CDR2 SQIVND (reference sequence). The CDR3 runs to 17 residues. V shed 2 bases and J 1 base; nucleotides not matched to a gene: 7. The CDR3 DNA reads TGTGCCAGTAGTATAATGGACAGGGAGGTCAGCAATCAGCCCCAGCATTTT. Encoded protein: CASSIMDREVSNQPQHF.

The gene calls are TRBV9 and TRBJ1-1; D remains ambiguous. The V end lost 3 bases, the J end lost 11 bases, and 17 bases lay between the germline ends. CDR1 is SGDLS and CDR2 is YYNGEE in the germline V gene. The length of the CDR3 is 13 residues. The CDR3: CASSEIKRDRAFF. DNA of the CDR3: TGTGCCAGCAGCGAGATTAAGAGAGATCGGGCTTTCTTT.

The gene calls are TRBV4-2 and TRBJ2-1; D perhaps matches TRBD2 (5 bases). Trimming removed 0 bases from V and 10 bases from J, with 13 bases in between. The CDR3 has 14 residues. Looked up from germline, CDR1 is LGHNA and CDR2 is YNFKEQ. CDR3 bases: TGTGCCAGCAGCCAAGAAGGCTTCTTAGCGGAGCAGTTCTTC. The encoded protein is CASSQEGFLAEQFF.

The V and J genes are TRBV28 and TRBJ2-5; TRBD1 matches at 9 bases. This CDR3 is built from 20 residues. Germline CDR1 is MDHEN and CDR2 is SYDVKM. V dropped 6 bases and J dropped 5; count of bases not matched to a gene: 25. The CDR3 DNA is TGTGCCAGCAGCCCCCGGTGGACCCGGGACAGGGAAATAGGTGGGGAGACCCAGTACTTC. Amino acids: CASSPRWTRDREIGGETQYF.

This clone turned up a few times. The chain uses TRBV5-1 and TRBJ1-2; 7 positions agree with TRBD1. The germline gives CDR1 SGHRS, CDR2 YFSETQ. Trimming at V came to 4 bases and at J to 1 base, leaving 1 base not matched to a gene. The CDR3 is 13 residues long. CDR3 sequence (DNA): TGCGCCAGCAGCAGGGGGCTTAACTATGGCTACACCTTC. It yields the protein CASSRGLNYGYTF. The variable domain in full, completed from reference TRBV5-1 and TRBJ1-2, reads KAGVTQTPRYLIKTRGQQVTLSCSPISGHRSVSWYQQTPGQGLQFLFEYFSETQRNKGNFPGRFSGRQFSNSRSEMNVSTLELGDSALYLCASSRGLNYGYTFGSGTRLTVV.

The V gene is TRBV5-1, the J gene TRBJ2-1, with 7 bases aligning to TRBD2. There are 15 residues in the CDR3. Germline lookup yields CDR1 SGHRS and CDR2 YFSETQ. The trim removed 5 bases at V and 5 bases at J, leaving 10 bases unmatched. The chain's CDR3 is CASRGGLADNNEQFF. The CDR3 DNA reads TGCGCCAGCAGAGGCGGCCTAGCGGACAACAATGAGCAGTTCTTC. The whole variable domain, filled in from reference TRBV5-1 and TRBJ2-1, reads KAGVTQTPRYLIKTRGQQVTLSCSPISGHRSVSWYQQTPGQGLQFLFEYFSETQRNKGNFPGRFSGRQFSNSRSEMNVSTLELGDSALYLCASRGGLADNNEQFFGPGTRLTVL.

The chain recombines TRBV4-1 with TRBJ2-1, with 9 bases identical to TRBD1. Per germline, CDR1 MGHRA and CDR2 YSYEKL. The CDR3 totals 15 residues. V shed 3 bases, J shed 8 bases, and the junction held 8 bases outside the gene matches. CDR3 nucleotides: TGCGCCAGCAGCCATGTACAGGGGGCTCCCGATGAGCAGTTCTTC. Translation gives CASSHVQGAPDEQFF.

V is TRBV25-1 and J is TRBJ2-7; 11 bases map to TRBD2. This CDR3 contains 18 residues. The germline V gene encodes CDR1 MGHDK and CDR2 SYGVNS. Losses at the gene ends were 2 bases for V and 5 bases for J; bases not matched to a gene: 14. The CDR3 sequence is CASSELLELAGARNEQYF. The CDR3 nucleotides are TGTGCCAGCAGTGAACTCCTCGAACTAGCGGGAGCTCGGAACGAGCAGTACTTC.

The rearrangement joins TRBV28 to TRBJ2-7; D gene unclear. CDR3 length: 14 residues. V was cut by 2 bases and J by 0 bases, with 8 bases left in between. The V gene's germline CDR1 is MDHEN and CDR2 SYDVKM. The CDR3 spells CASSLLDLSYEQYF. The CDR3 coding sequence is TGTGCCAGCAGTTTACTGGACCTCTCCTACGAGCAGTACTTC. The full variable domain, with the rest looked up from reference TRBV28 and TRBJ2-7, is DVKVTQSSRYLVKRTGEKVFLECVQDMDHENMFWYRQDPGLGLRLIYFSYDVKMKEKGDIPEGYSVSREKKERFSLILESASTNQTSMYLCASSLLDLSYEQYFGPGTRLTVT.

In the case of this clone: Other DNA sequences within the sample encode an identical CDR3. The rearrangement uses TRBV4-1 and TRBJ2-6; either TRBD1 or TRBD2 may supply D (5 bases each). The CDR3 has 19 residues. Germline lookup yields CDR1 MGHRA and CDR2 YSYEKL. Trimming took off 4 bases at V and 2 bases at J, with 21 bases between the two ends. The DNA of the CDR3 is TGCGCCAGCAGCCCGGGGCCTTGGTTCGGGGACCCTGGGGCCAACGTCCTGACTTTC. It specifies CASSPGPWFGDPGANVLTF.

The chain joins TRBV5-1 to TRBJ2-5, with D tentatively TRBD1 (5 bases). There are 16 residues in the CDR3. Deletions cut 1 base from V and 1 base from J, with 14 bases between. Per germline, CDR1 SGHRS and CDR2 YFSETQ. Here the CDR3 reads CASSLLGLGLQETQYF. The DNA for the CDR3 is TGCGCCAGCAGCTTGCTCGGCTTGGGGCTCCAAGAGACCCAGTACTTC.

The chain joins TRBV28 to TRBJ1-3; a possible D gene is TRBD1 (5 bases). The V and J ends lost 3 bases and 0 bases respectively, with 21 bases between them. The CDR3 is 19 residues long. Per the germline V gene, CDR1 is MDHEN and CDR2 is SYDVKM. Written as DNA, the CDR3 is TGTGCCAGCAGTTTGCCGACAGTCCGTAACCCATTCTCTGGAAACACCATATATTTT. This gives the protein CASSLPTVRNPFSGNTIYF.